The source of this T cell receptor (beta chain) is a study of shared clonotypes between healthy human individuals. J gave up 4 bases and V 9 bases, and 4 bases lay outside the gene matches. CDR1 is LNHDA, CDR2 SQIVND, per germline (reference sequence). The length of the CDR3 is 12 residues. The data were produced by immunoSEQ multiplex PCR, yet TCRdb's version contains in-frame clones alone and is incomplete. Seen here are roughly 2,500,000 clones, more than 85% observed once, and the top ten hold 0.36%. This TCR derives from a man in his late teens or twenties in good health. Some clones in this sample may be carry-over from other donors' samples. This rearrangement joins TRBV19 to TRBJ1-2; 8 bases line up with TRBD1. The sample consisted of naive CD4+ T cells from PBMCs. Subset: CD45RA+ positively selected. CDR3 sequence reads: CASQGAGYGYTF. In nucleotides, the CDR3 is TGTGCCAGCCAGGGGGCGGGCTATGGCTACACCTTC. Complete variable domain (other parts from reference TRBV19 and TRBJ1-2): DGGITQSPKYLFRKEGQNVTLSCEQNLNHDAMYWYRQDPGQGLRLIYYSQIVNDFQKGDIAEGYSVSREKKESFPLTVTSAQKNPTAFYLCASQGAGYGYTFGSGTRLTVV.